The sample holds a few counts of the clone carrying this TCR beta chain. TCRdb reprocessed the 5' RACE reads via MiXCR and lists one record per CDR3 protein. The sample yields some 60,000 distinct CDR3 sequences, roughly 30% seen once. The ends were cut back, 6 bases at V and 4 bases at J, with 10 bases in the middle. This CDR3 is built from 12 residues. Germline assignment: CDR1 MDHEN and CDR2 SYDVKM. This rearrangement joins TRBV28 to TRBJ2-7; D is ambiguous. This receptor was obtained from a female donor with breast cancer. Sample: tumor-infiltrating naive CD4+ T cells sorted from the breast tumor. Subset defined: naive CD4+ T cells, CD4+CD45RA+CD25-. The CDR3 protein is CASSPAEYEQYF. The CDR3 DNA sequence: TGTGCCAGCAGCCCGGCGGAATACGAGCAGTACTTC. The complete variable domain, with remaining parts taken from reference TRBV28 and TRBJ2-7, reads DVKVTQSSRYLVKRTGEKVFLECVQDMDHENMFWYRQDPGLGLRLIYFSYDVKMKEKGDIPEGYSVSREKKERFSLILESASTNQTSMYLCASSPAEYEQYFGPGTRLTVT.